This TCR beta chain was found in a study of human T cells and chemical hapten exposure. Study in general: Per-sample variation in TCR yield stemmed mainly from small pooled library volume differences. Study findings and constraints: TCRs exceeding 1 in 1000 frequency stayed unchanged with DPC sensitization.

In the case of this clonotype: The antigen is unknown.

Individual cDNA molecules (in the library) carried attached unique molecular identifiers. Original processing methods: More than 95,000 TCRs per sample was the median, with a range of roughly 23,224 to 750,000. TCRdb processed the RACE reads anew with MiXCR; each CDR3 protein has one entry. These V and J calls derive from TCRdb rather than the authors' analysis. The sample lists roughly 130,000 distinct CDR3 sequences; around 8.3% were seen once. Time point denoted: healthy volunteer bleed at 2 weeks. The starting material, unfractionated whole blood, was used for total RNA extraction. The ends were cut back, 3 bases at V and 5 bases at J, with 23 bases in the middle. Germline V gene lookup returns CDR1 LNHNV and CDR2 YYDKDF (reference sequence). The CDR3 contains 17 residues.

The genes are TRBV15 and TRBJ2-7; D possibly corresponds to TRBD1 (6 bases). The specimen sequenced was whole blood. The clonotype comes from a male donor in good health. Some clones in this sample may be carry-over from other donors' samples. CDR3 bases: TGTGCCACCAGCAGCCCCAGGGACACAGGAGCTGAAGACGAGCAGTACTTC. The encoded protein is CATSSPRDTGAEDEQYF.